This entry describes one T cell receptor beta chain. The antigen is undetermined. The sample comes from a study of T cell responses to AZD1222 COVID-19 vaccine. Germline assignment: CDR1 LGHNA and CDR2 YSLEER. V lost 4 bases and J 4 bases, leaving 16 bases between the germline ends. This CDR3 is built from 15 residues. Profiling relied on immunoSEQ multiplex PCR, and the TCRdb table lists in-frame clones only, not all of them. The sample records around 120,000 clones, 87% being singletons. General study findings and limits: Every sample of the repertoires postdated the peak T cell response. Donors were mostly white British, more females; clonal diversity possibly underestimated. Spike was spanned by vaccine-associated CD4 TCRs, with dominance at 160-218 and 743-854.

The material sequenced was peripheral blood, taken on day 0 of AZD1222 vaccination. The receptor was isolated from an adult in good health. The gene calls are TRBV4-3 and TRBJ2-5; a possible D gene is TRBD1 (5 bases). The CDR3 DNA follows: TGCGCCAGCAGCCTTAGAGACAGAAGGGGAGAGACCCAGTACTTC. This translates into CASSLRDRRGETQYF.